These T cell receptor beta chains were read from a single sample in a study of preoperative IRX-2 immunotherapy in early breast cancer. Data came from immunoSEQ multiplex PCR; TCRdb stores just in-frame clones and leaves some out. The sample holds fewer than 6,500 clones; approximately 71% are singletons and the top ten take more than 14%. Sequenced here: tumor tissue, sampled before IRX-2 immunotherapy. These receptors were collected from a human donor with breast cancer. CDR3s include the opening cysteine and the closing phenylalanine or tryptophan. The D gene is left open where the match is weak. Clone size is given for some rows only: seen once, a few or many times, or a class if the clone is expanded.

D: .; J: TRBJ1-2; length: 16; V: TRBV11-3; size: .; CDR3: CASSFVSQGLDYGYTF; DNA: TGTGCCAGCAGCTTTGTGAGCCAGGGGCTGGACTATGGCTACACCTTC
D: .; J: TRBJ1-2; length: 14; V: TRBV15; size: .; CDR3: CATSRDRQQEGYTF; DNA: TGTGCCACCAGCAGAGATAGGCAGCAGGAGGGCTACACCTTC
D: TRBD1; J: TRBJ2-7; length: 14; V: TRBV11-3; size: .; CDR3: CASNVQGAPYEQYF; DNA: TGTGCCAGCAACGTACAGGGGGCACCCTACGAGCAGTACTTC
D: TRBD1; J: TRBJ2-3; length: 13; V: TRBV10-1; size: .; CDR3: CASSPTGGNTQYF; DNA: TGCGCCAGCAGTCCCACAGGGGGCAATACGCAGTATTTT
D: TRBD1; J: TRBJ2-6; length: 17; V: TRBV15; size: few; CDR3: CATSSGTGGSGANVLTF; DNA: TGTGCCACCAGCTCCGGGACAGGGGGCTCTGGGGCCAACGTCCTGACTTTC
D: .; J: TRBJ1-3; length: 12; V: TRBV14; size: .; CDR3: CATSRGGNTIYF; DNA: TGTGCCACCAGCCGGGGGGGAAACACCATATATTTT
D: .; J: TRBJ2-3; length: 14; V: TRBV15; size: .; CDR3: CATSRGTLGDTQYF; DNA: TGTGCCACCAGCAGAGGGACACTAGGAGATACGCAGTATTTT
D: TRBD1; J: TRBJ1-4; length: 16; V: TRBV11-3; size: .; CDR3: CASSSDRGITNEKLFF; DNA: TGTGCCAGCAGCTCCGACAGGGGAATCACTAATGAAAAACTGTTTTTT
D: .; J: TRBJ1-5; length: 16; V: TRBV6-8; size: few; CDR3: CASSSADGYSNQPQHF; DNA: TGTGCCAGCAGTTCCGCGGACGGATATAGCAATCAGCCCCAGCATTTT
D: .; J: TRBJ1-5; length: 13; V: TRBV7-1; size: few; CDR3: CASSSVENQPQHF; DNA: TGTGCCAGCAGCAGTGTGGAGAATCAGCCCCAGCATTTT
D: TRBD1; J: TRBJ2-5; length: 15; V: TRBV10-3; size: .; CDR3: CAISEVQGAGETQYF; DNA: TGTGCCATCAGTGAGGTTCAGGGGGCCGGGGAGACCCAGTACTTC
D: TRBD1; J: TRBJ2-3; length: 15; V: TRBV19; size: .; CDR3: CASSTGTGITDTQYF; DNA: TGTGCCAGTAGTACAGGGACAGGCATCACAGATACGCAGTATTTT
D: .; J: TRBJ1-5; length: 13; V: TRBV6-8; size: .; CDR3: CASSEWSNQPQHF; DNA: TGTGCCAGCAGTGAGTGGAGCAATCAGCCCCAGCATTTT
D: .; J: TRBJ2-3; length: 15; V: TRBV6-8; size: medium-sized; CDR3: CASSYNAPGVDTQYF; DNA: TGTGCCAGCAGTTACAACGCCCCCGGGGTAGATACGCAGTATTTT
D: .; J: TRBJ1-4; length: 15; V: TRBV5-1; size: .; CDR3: CASSLASTSNEKLFF; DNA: TGCGCCAGCAGCTTGGCGTCTACGTCAAATGAAAAACTGTTTTTT
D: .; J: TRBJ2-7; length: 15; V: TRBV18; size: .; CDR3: CASSPESGISYEQYF; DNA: TGTGCCAGCTCACCAGAATCGGGGATTTCCTACGAGCAGTACTTC
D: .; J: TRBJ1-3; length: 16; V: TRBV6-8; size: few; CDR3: CASSYSVVDLESTIYF; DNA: TGTGCCAGCAGTTACTCCGTGGTAGACCTGGAAAGCACCATATATTTT
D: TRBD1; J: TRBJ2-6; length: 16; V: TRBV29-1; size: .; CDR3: CSVGLQGFSGANVLTF; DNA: TGCAGCGTTGGTTTACAGGGGTTCTCTGGGGCCAACGTCCTGACTTTC
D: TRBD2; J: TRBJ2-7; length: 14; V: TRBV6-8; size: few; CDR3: CASSYAGVNYEQYF; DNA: TGTGCCAGTTCCTATGCGGGAGTAAACTACGAGCAGTACTTC
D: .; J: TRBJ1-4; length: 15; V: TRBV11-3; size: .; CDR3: CASSHAGGDNEKLFF; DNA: TGTGCCAGCAGCCATGCGGGCGGGGATAATGAAAAACTGTTTTTT
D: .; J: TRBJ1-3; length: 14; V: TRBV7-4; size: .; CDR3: CASSLQYSGNTIYF; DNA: TGTGCCAGCAGCTTACAGTACTCTGGAAACACCATATATTTT
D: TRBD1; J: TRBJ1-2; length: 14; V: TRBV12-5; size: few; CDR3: CASTYDREDYGYTF; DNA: TGTGCCAGCACCTATGACAGGGAAGACTATGGCTACACCTTC
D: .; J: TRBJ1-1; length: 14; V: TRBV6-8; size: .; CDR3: CASSLYGRDTEAFF; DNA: TGTGCCAGCAGTTTATATGGGCGGGACACTGAAGCTTTCTTT
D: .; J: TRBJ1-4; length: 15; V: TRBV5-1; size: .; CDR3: CASSLVGKTNEKLFF; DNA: TGCGCCAGCAGCTTGGTGGGCAAGACGAATGAAAAACTGTTTTTT
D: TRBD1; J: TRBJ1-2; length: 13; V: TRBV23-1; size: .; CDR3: CASSENRGYGYTF; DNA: TGCGCCAGCAGCGAGAACAGGGGCTATGGCTACACCTTC
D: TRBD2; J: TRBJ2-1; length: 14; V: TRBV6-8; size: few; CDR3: CASNTGLAGGEQFF; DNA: TGTGCCAGCAACACAGGACTAGCGGGTGGTGAGCAGTTCTTC
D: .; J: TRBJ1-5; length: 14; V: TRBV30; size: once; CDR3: CAWSGGVAYQPQHF; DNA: TGTGCCTGGAGCGGCGGGGTCGCCTATCAGCCCCAGCATTTT
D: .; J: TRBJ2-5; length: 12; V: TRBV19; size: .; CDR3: CASSIPRETQYF; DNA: TGTGCCAGTAGTATCCCCCGAGAGACCCAGTACTTC